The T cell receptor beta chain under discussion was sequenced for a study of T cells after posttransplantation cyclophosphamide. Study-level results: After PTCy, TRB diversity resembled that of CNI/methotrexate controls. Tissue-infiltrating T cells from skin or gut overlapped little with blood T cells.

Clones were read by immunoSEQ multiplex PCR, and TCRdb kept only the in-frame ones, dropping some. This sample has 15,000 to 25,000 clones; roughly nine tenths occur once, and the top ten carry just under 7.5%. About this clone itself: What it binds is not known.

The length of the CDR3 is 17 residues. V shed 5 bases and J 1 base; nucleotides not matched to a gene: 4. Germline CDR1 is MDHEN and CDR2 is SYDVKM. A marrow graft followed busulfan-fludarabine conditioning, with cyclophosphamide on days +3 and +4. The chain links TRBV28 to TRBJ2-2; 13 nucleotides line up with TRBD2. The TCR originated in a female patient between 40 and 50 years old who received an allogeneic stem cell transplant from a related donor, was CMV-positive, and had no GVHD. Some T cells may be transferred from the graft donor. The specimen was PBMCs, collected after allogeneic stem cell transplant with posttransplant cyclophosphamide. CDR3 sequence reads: CASSRLAGGWNTGELFF. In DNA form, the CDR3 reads TGTGCCAGCAGTAGACTAGCGGGAGGTTGGAACACCGGGGAGCTGTTTTTT.